These 22 T cell receptor beta chains originate from one sample sequenced in a study of shared clonotypes between healthy human individuals. Data came from immunoSEQ multiplex PCR; TCRdb stores just in-frame clones and leaves some out. In the table there are about 680,000 clones, less than 85% of which are singletons. Sequencing was carried out using memory CD4+ T cells sorted from blood. As for subset: CD45RA-negative fraction. These receptors all come from a woman between 25 and 40 years old in good health.

This chain uses TRBV19 with TRBJ2-7; TRBD1 or TRBD2 may be the D gene (5 bases each). The CDR3 covers 14 residues. Trimming left V 5 bases short and J 4 bases short, with 15 bases between. The germline V gene encodes CDR1 LNHDA and CDR2 SQIVND (reference sequence). Here the CDR3 reads CASSSRDLPYEQYF. In DNA, the CDR3 is TGTGCCAGTAGTTCCCGGGACCTCCCTTACGAGCAGTACTTC.

This sequence joins TRBV6-5 and TRBJ1-1; D might be TRBD1 (5 bases). This CDR3 is 13 amino acids long. The V gene's germline CDR1 is MNHEY and CDR2 SVGAGI. Trimming pared 10 bases from V and 0 bases from J, leaving 12 bases between. CDR3 protein: CATEGTVNTEAFF. CDR3 nucleotide sequence: TGTGCCACCGAGGGGACGGTGAACACTGAAGCTTTCTTT.

V and J are TRBV27 and TRBJ2-7, with 11 nucleotides matching TRBD2. J gave up 4 bases and V 1 base, and 3 bases lay outside the gene matches. The CDR3 extends over 15 amino acids. The germline V gene has CDR1 MNHEY and CDR2 SMNVEV (reference sequence). This CDR3 is CASSLYSGRGYEQYF. CDR3 sequence (DNA): TGTGCCAGCAGTTTATATAGCGGGAGGGGTTACGAGCAGTACTTC.

The chain recombines TRBV28 with TRBJ2-7, with 11 bases matching TRBD2. J was trimmed by 4 bases and V by 5 bases; bases with no gene match: 7. The CDR3 consists of 15 residues. The V gene's germline CDR1 is MDHEN and CDR2 SYDVKM. CDR3 region: CASSPQTSGAYEQYF. CDR3 nucleotides: TGTGCCAGCAGTCCCCAGACTAGCGGGGCTTACGAGCAGTACTTC.

The gene calls are TRBV10-2 and TRBJ1-2; 7 nucleotides agree with TRBD1. CDR3 size: 15 residues. From germline, CDR1 is WSHSY and CDR2 SAAADI. The V and J ends lost 5 bases and 7 bases, in that order; junction bases with no gene match: 13. This CDR3 reads CASSSGTANGGGYTF. CDR3 DNA: TGCGCCAGCAGTTCCGGGACAGCTAACGGGGGTGGCTACACCTTC.

This sequence joins TRBV7-9 and TRBJ1-2; 9 bases are shared with TRBD1. This CDR3 comprises 16 residues. V dropped 5 bases and J dropped 3; count of bases not matched to a gene: 10. Germline lookup yields CDR1 SEHNR and CDR2 FQNEAQ (reference sequence). This CDR3 reads CASSTRTGAVDYGYTF. Written as DNA, the CDR3 is TGTGCCAGCAGCACCCGGACAGGGGCCGTGGACTATGGCTACACCTTC.

The chain employs TRBV23-1 and TRBJ2-7; unclear D gene. TRBV23-1 is recorded as an ORF, its role being uncertain. V lost 3 bases to trimming and J lost 5 bases, with 23 bases between them. The CDR3 is made up of 17 amino acids. CDR3 region: CASSQPVPGWAWNEQYF. CDR3 coding DNA: TGCGCCAGCAGTCAGCCCGTGCCAGGCTGGGCCTGGAACGAGCAGTACTTC.

This clone was seen a handful of times. The CDR3 reads CASRQPGGEAFF. Written as DNA, the CDR3 is TGTGCCAGCAGGCAACCCGGGGGTGAAGCTTTCTTT. The V gene is TRBV28, the J gene TRBJ1-1; perhaps TRBD1 as D (5 bases). Germline V gene sequence: CDR1 MDHEN, CDR2 SYDVKM. The CDR3 has 12 residues. V gave up 6 bases and J gave up 7 bases, with 12 bases separating them.

The V call is TRBV25-1, the J call TRBJ1-1; no clear D gene. This CDR3 has 14 amino acids. Trimming took 1 base from V and 1 from J, leaving 7 bases between them. Germline lookup yields CDR1 MGHDK and CDR2 SYGVNS. The CDR3 protein is CASSESDRNTEAFF. CDR3 in DNA: TGTGCCAGCAGTGAATCCGACCGGAACACTGAAGCTTTCTTT.

The chain couples TRBV2 to TRBJ2-5, with 15 bases that match TRBD2. CDR1 and CDR2 from the germline V gene are SNHLY and FYNNEI. The V gene end was trimmed by 3 bases and the J gene end by 5 bases; junction bases not matched to a gene: 7. CDR3 length: 17 residues. For the CDR3, the DNA is TGTGCCAGCAGTGATCCGGGACTAGCGGGAGGCGGGGAGACCCAGTACTTC. Protein: CASSDPGLAGGGETQYF.

Points on this clone: The same CDR3 also results from other DNA sequences found in this sample. This chain uses TRBV5-1 with TRBJ2-1; D perhaps matches TRBD2 (5 bases). Trimming shortened V by 4 bases and J by 2 bases, and 13 bases separated the two germline ends. CDR1 is SGHRS, CDR2 YFSETQ, per germline. This CDR3 spans 15 amino acids. The CDR3 DNA reads as TGCGCCAGCAGCCTCACATCCGGGGCCTACAATGAGCAGTTCTTC. This sequence encodes CASSLTSGAYNEQFF.

The V and J genes are TRBV5-1 and TRBJ1-5; D unresolved. With 0 bases removed from V and 0 bases from J, the gap between germline ends came to 7 bases. Per the germline V gene, CDR1 is SGHRS and CDR2 is YFSETQ. This CDR3 has 15 amino acids. The CDR3 DNA reads TGCGCCAGCAGCTTGGACAGTAATAGCAATCAGCCCCAGCATTTT. Encoded protein: CASSLDSNSNQPQHF.

In DNA form, the CDR3 reads TGCAGCGGGGGTTCAGGGGTAGGTCAGCCCCAGCATTTT. It translates to CSGGSGVGQPQHF. The rearrangement links TRBV29-1 to TRBJ1-5, with D possibly being TRBD1 (6 bases). Trimming shortened V by 7 bases and J by 6 bases, and 16 bases separated the two germline ends. The V gene's germline CDR1 is SQVTM and CDR2 ANQGSEA. The CDR3 length is 13 residues.

This clone was counted once. V and J are TRBV18 and TRBJ2-5; D could derive from TRBD1 or TRBD2 (5 bases each). Trimming took 2 bases from V and 1 from J, leaving 8 bases between them. The CDR3 is 14 residues long. Germline CDR1 and CDR2: KGHSH and LQKENI. In DNA, the CDR3 is TGTGCCAGCTCACCATCGAGGGGCCAAGAGACCCAGTACTTC. Residues: CASSPSRGQETQYF.

The gene calls are TRBV7-9 and TRBJ1-4; D possibly corresponds to TRBD1 (5 bases). In germline, CDR1 is SEHNR, CDR2 FQNEAQ (reference sequence). This CDR3 has 12 amino acids. V was shortened by 4 bases and J by 6 bases, with 6 bases between the two germline ends. The CDR3: CASSWGDEKLFF. In DNA, the CDR3 is TGTGCCAGCAGCTGGGGGGATGAAAAACTGTTTTTT.

The chain carries TRBV19 and TRBJ2-7; perhaps TRBD1 as D (6 bases). The V gene lost 8 bases and the J gene lost 0 bases, with 17 bases spanning the gap. Germline V CDR1 and CDR2: LNHDA, SQIVND (reference sequence). The CDR3 loop spans 15 amino acids. The CDR3 protein is CASSQGNPASYEQYF. As DNA, the CDR3 is TGTGCCAGTTCACAGGGTAACCCTGCCTCCTACGAGCAGTACTTC.

CDR3 in DNA: TGTGCCAGCAGTTCAATTACCACTGAAGCTTTCTTT. Translating it yields CASSSITTEAFF. This chain joins TRBV6-5 and TRBJ1-1; D call uncertain. The V gene lost 4 bases and the J gene lost 4 bases, with 7 bases spanning the gap. Germline V CDR1 and CDR2: MNHEY, SVGAGI. This CDR3 comprises 12 residues.

This chain joins TRBV25-1 and TRBJ2-2; D is unclear. This CDR3 spans 17 amino acids. Germline CDR1 is MGHDK and CDR2 is SYGVNS. The V gene lost 2 bases and the J gene lost 0 bases, with 13 bases spanning the gap. The CDR3 DNA follows: TGTGCCAGCAGTGAAGGTGAGGTACGGTCGAACACCGGGGAGCTGTTTTTT. Its protein product is CASSEGEVRSNTGELFF.

CDR3 residues: CASSLSRDRGLLTNYGYTF. The CDR3 DNA sequence: TGTGCCAGCAGTTTATCCCGGGACAGGGGGCTTTTAACTAACTATGGCTACACCTTC. This rearrangement joins TRBV27 to TRBJ1-2; 12 bases map to TRBD1. After removal of 0 bases from V and 0 bases from J, the junction contained 8 bases not matched to a gene. CDR3 size: 19 residues. CDR1 and CDR2 from the germline V gene are MNHEY and SMNVEV (reference sequence).

This clone came up once. The V call is TRBV2, the J call TRBJ2-1; 11 positions agree with TRBD2. CDR3 size: 12 residues. J lost 16 bases, V lost 6 bases, and 8 bases had no gene match. Germline V gene data show CDR1 as SNHLY and CDR2 as FYNNEI. For the CDR3, the DNA is TGTGCCAGCAGGACGACTAGCGGGAAGAAATTCTTC. Translation: CASRTTSGKKFF.

At least ten counts were recorded for this clone. The chain combines TRBV2 with TRBJ1-2; D gene unclear. V lost 1 base and J 6 bases, leaving 9 bases between the germline ends. From germline, CDR1 is SNHLY and CDR2 FYNNEI. The CDR3 spans 13 residues. CDR3 in DNA: TGTGCCAGCAGTGAAGTCAGGTGGAATGGCTACACCTTC. It is translated as CASSEVRWNGYTF.

The gene calls are TRBV7-2 and TRBJ2-7, with 10 bases that match TRBD2. CDR3 length: 14 residues. Germline CDR1 SGHTA, CDR2 FQGNSA. The V gene end was trimmed by 6 bases and the J gene end by 5 bases; junction bases not matched to a gene: 7. The CDR3 DNA reads as TGTGCCAGCAGTCAGGGAGCGGGAGGGCACGAGCAGTACTTC. Protein: CASSQGAGGHEQYF.